Presented here are 30 T cell receptor beta chains from one specimen sequenced in a study of T cell responses to AZD1222 COVID-19 vaccine. Sequencing was performed with immunoSEQ multiplex PCR; in TCRdb, only in-frame clones are kept and a portion is missing. The data show around 140,000 clones, 80% to 95% seen once. Here the sequenced sample was peripheral blood, taken 28 days after the second AZD1222 dose. The receptors shown here come from an adult who received the AZD1222 COVID-19 vaccine.

This clone came up a few times. The V and J genes are TRBV7-2 and TRBJ1-1; a weak D match, TRBD1 (5 bases). There are 12 residues in the CDR3. Germline values: CDR1 SGHTA, CDR2 FQGNSA. V lost 3 bases and J lost 5, with 7 bases in between. CDR3 coding DNA: TGTGCCAGCAGCTTGGGGGTTACTGAAGCTTTCTTT. Translating gives CASSLGVTEAFF.

V and J are TRBV27 and TRBJ1-1; D call uncertain. The V end lost 3 bases, the J end lost 0 bases, and 5 bases lay between the germline ends. The CDR3 runs to 13 residues. Germline lookup yields CDR1 MNHEY and CDR2 SMNVEV (reference sequence). The CDR3 nucleotides are TGTGCCAGCAGTTTGGTTTTGAACACTGAAGCTTTCTTT. Translating it yields CASSLVLNTEAFF.

CDR3 coding DNA: TGTGCCAGCAGTCCCAAAGAGACCCAGTACTTC. Encoded protein: CASSPKETQYF. V usage is TRBV6-2 or TRBV6-3 and J usage is TRBJ2-5; no clear D gene. The V gene lost 5 bases and the J gene lost 3 bases, with 4 bases spanning the gap. Germline CDR1 MNHEY, CDR2 SVGEGT. This CDR3 has 11 amino acids.

This clone was counted a few times. This chain connects TRBV19 to TRBJ1-1; TRBD1 matches at 7 bases. The ends lost 7 bases at V and 8 bases at J; junction bases unmatched: 7. This CDR3 has 12 amino acids. The germline V gene encodes CDR1 LNHDA and CDR2 SQIVND (reference sequence). CDR3 protein: CASKRQGVEAFF. Here the CDR3 DNA reads TGTGCCAGTAAGAGGCAGGGGGTAGAAGCTTTCTTT.

This rearrangement joins TRBV7-9 to TRBJ1-5; possibly TRBD1 for D (5 bases). Trimming left V 5 bases short and J 6 bases short, with 17 bases between. Germline CDR1 SEHNR, CDR2 FQNEAQ (reference sequence). The CDR3 totals 15 residues. The CDR3 is CASSQGQGLGQPQHF. Here the CDR3 DNA reads TGTGCCAGCAGCCAAGGGCAGGGTCTGGGTCAGCCCCAGCATTTT.

V gene TRBV29-1 combines with J gene TRBJ2-4; 9 bases fit TRBD1. V was pared by 4 bases and J by 2 bases, with 6 bases of the junction left unmatched. Per the germline V gene, CDR1 is SQVTM and CDR2 is ANQGSEA. The CDR3 is 15 amino acids. The chain's CDR3 is CSVGYRGRTKNIQYF. CDR3 bases: TGCAGCGTTGGGTACAGGGGGCGCACCAAAAACATTCAGTACTTC.

V is TRBV15 and J is TRBJ1-1; D remains unclear. V lost 3 bases and J 4 bases, leaving 9 bases between the germline ends. This CDR3 contains 13 residues. Germline CDR1 and CDR2: LNHNV and YYDKDF (reference sequence). CDR3 protein: CATSSSVATEAFF. For the CDR3, the DNA is TGTGCCACCAGCAGCTCAGTTGCCACTGAAGCTTTCTTT. Drawing the rest from reference TRBV15 and TRBJ1-1, the complete variable domain is DAMVIQNPRYQVTQFGKPVTLSCSQTLNHNVMYWYQQKSSQAPKLLFHYYDKDFNNEADTPDNFQSRRPNTSFCFLDIRSPGLGDTAMYLCATSSSVATEAFFGQGTRLTVV.

CDR3 loop: CASSYTVNTEAFF. CDR3 bases: TGTGCCAGCAGTTACACGGTGAACACTGAAGCTTTCTTT. This chain links TRBV27 with TRBJ1-1; D is undetermined. The CDR3 totals 13 residues. Germline V CDR1 and CDR2: MNHEY, SMNVEV (reference sequence). Trimming removed 4 bases at V and 0 bases at J, with 6 bases between.

The chain is built from TRBV9 and TRBJ2-7; 12 bases are shared with TRBD1. This CDR3 region has 15 residues. The ends lost 3 bases at V and 3 bases at J; junction bases unmatched: 4. The germline V gene has CDR1 SGDLS and CDR2 YYNGEE. CDR3 in amino acids: CASSGGTGGIYEQYF. As DNA, the CDR3 is TGTGCCAGCAGCGGGGGGACAGGGGGCATCTACGAGCAGTACTTC.

The chain couples TRBV7-9 to TRBJ2-2, with D possibly TRBD2 on 5 matching bases. The CDR3 is made up of 14 amino acids. Trimming stripped 5 bases from V and 4 bases from J, with 11 bases between. Looked up from germline, CDR1 is SEHNR and CDR2 is FQNEAQ (reference sequence). This chain's CDR3 is CASSPAGLTGELFF. In DNA form, the CDR3 reads TGTGCCAGCAGCCCCGCCGGACTCACCGGGGAGCTGTTTTTT.

This rearrangement joins TRBV12-5 to TRBJ1-2, with a possible D match to TRBD1 (5 bases). Between the trimmed V and J ends, which lost 5 bases and 2 bases, there was a span of 15 bases. The CDR3 sequence is 15 residues long. Germline V gene lookup returns CDR1 LGHNT and CDR2 FRNRAP. The CDR3 here is CASGMAGWGNYGYTF. DNA for the CDR3: TGTGCTAGTGGTATGGCTGGGTGGGGGAACTATGGCTACACCTTC. Filled out from reference TRBV12-5 and TRBJ1-2, the complete variable domain reads DARVTQTPRHKVTEMGQEVTMRCQPILGHNTVFWYRQTMMQGLELLAYFRNRAPLDDSGMPKDRFSAEMPDATLATLKIQPSEPRDSAVYFCASGMAGWGNYGYTFGSGTRLTVV.

This clone was seen only a few times. This chain links TRBV28 with TRBJ2-7; 10 bases fit TRBD2. Germline V gene lookup returns CDR1 MDHEN and CDR2 SYDVKM. The CDR3 contains 16 residues. The V and J ends lost 3 bases and 1 base, in that order; junction bases with no gene match: 6. CDR3 amino acids: CASSFLGTSVSYEQYF. The CDR3 DNA is TGTGCCAGCAGTTTCCTGGGGACTAGCGTTTCCTACGAGCAGTACTTC. The entire variable domain, with the rest obtained from reference TRBV28 and TRBJ2-7, is as follows: DVKVTQSSRYLVKRTGEKVFLECVQDMDHENMFWYRQDPGLGLRLIYFSYDVKMKEKGDIPEGYSVSREKKERFSLILESASTNQTSMYLCASSFLGTSVSYEQYFGPGTRLTVT.

The chain joins TRBV28 to TRBJ1-2; possibly TRBD1 for D (5 bases). Germline V gene sequence: CDR1 MDHEN, CDR2 SYDVKM. This CDR3 has 13 amino acids. Trimming took 7 bases from V and 4 from J, leaving 13 bases between them. The chain's CDR3 is CASTSGTGYGYTF. Here the CDR3 DNA reads TGTGCCAGCACATCAGGGACCGGCTATGGCTACACCTTC.

The chain couples TRBV7-3 to TRBJ1-1; D might be TRBD1 (5 bases). CDR1 and CDR2 (germline): SGHTA, FQGTGA. CDR3 length: 13 amino acids. V lost 5 bases, J lost 8 bases, and 15 bases lay in between. The CDR3 loop is CASSPGTDFEAFF. The CDR3 DNA sequence: TGTGCCAGCAGCCCCGGGACTGATTTCGAAGCTTTCTTT.

This chain uses TRBV7-2 with TRBJ2-5; 9 positions match TRBD1. Trimming at V came to 5 bases and at J to 5 bases, leaving 12 bases not matched to a gene. Per germline, CDR1 SGHTA and CDR2 FQGNSA. CDR3 size: 16 residues. CDR3: CASSPRTGAGGETQYF. The CDR3 nucleotides are TGTGCCAGCAGCCCCCGGACAGGGGCGGGCGGGGAGACCCAGTACTTC.

The J gene is TRBJ2-2, the V gene TRBV7-3, with D unresolved. V dropped 2 bases and J dropped 5 bases, with 3 bases sitting between them. The CDR3 has 12 residues. In germline, CDR1 is SGHTA, CDR2 FQGTGA. CDR3 DNA: TGTGCCAGCAGCTTAGAAACCGGGGAGCTGTTTTTT. Protein: CASSLETGELFF.

This clone showed up just once. This chain uses TRBV6-5 with TRBJ2-1, with 9 bases aligning to TRBD2. The germline CDR1 and CDR2 sequences are MNHEY and SVGAGI. The V gene end was trimmed by 7 bases and the J gene end by 5 bases; junction bases not matched to a gene: 6. The CDR3 extends over 14 amino acids. The CDR3 sequence: CASTAGGSNNEQFF. The CDR3 DNA reads as TGTGCCAGCACGGCGGGAGGGAGCAACAATGAGCAGTTCTTC.

The chain combines TRBV29-1 with TRBJ2-3; 13 bases line up with TRBD2. CDR1 SQVTM and CDR2 ANQGSEA come from the germline V gene. V gave up 6 bases and J gave up 4 bases; unmatched junction bases: 7. CDR3 size: 15 residues. The CDR3 here is CSVLRTSGSPDTQYF. Here the CDR3 DNA reads TGCAGCGTCCTCAGGACTAGCGGGAGCCCAGATACGCAGTATTTT.

In this sample, this clone turned up once. This chain connects TRBV28 to TRBJ1-4; D unclear. The ends were cut back, 2 bases at V and 2 bases at J, with 6 bases in the middle. CDR3 length: 14 residues. Germline CDR1 MDHEN, CDR2 SYDVKM. CDR3 coding DNA: TGTGCCAGCAGTTTACCACCGACTAATGAAAAACTGTTTTTT. As protein: CASSLPPTNEKLFF.

V is TRBV30 and J is TRBJ1-2, with unresolved D. The CDR3 contains 11 residues. V was trimmed by 2 bases and J by 2 bases, leaving 3 bases between them. Germline lookup yields CDR1 GTSNPN and CDR2 SVGIG (reference sequence). For the CDR3, the DNA is TGTGCCTGGAGTATAAACTATGGCTACACCTTC. Amino acid sequence: CAWSINYGYTF.

This clone was counted a few times. This chain joins TRBV12-5 and TRBJ1-1, with TRBD1 identical over 8 bases. With V trimmed by 7 bases and J by 7 bases, 17 bases remained unmatched. This CDR3 region has 16 residues. The V gene's germline CDR1 is LGHNT and CDR2 FRNRAP. DNA for the CDR3: TGTGCTAGTGCCAAATTAACAGGGGGTCGGAATTTTGAAGCTTTCTTT. Amino acid sequence: CASAKLTGGRNFEAFF.

The rearrangement joins TRBV6-5 to TRBJ1-5; D remains unclear. Germline CDR1 MNHEY, CDR2 SVGAGI. The CDR3 extends over 15 amino acids. Trimming removed 0 bases from V and 7 bases from J, with 13 bases in between. DNA for the CDR3: TGTGCCAGCAGTTACTCGAGGGCGGCGAGGCAGCCCCAGCATTTT. Translated, it gives CASSYSRAARQPQHF.

This rearrangement joins TRBV5-5 to TRBJ1-5; no reliable D call. V lost 0 bases and J lost 4, with 8 bases in between. The CDR3 is 14 amino acids. Germline values: CDR1 SGHKS, CDR2 YYEKEE (reference sequence). The CDR3 loop is CASSLEVVNQPQHF. The CDR3, as DNA: TGTGCCAGCAGCTTGGAAGTGGTGAATCAGCCCCAGCATTTT.

The chain joins TRBV7-2 to TRBJ1-2; weak D call: TRBD1 (6 bases). The CDR3 has 15 residues. Per germline, CDR1 SGHTA and CDR2 FQGNSA. The germline V and J ends were trimmed by 4 bases and 2 bases, with 14 bases remaining between them. The CDR3 DNA follows: TGTGCCAGCAGCTCCCCATGGACAGCAAACTATGGCTACACCTTC. Amino acids: CASSSPWTANYGYTF.

The chain recombines TRBV7-9 with TRBJ1-2, with TRBD1 matching over 8 bases. The J segment lost 2 bases and the V segment lost 2 bases, leaving 10 bases of the junction unmatched. CDR1 is SEHNR, CDR2 FQNEAQ, per germline (reference sequence). The CDR3 length is 17 residues. CDR3 bases: TGTGCCAGCAGCTTACTGGCAGGGGGCGCGATCAACTATGGCTACACCTTC. Translated: CASSLLAGGAINYGYTF.

The genes are TRBV11-1 and TRBJ2-2; D is undetermined. With 3 bases removed from V and 6 bases from J, the gap between germline ends came to 8 bases. Per germline, CDR1 SGHAT and CDR2 FQDESV (reference sequence). This CDR3 is built from 13 residues. The CDR3 coding sequence is TGTGCCAGCAGCTTTCCCCGGCCCGGGGAGCTGTTTTTT. It translates to CASSFPRPGELFF.

This clone was counted between two and nine times. The chain recombines TRBV7-9 with TRBJ1-1; D might be TRBD1 (6 bases). Germline V lookup: CDR1 SEHNR, CDR2 FQNEAQ (reference sequence). Trimming removed 5 bases at V and 4 bases at J, with 14 bases between. The CDR3 spans 14 residues. The CDR3 spells CASSPWAGVTEAFF. In nucleotides, the CDR3 is TGTGCCAGCAGCCCCTGGGCAGGGGTCACTGAAGCTTTCTTT.

The genes are TRBV3-1 (or the pseudogene TRBV3-2) and TRBJ2-3, with TRBD2 identical over 7 bases. CDR1 is LGHDT, CDR2 YNNKEL, per germline (reference sequence). The V gene end was trimmed by 5 bases and the J gene end by 2 bases; junction bases not matched to a gene: 1. This CDR3 has 13 amino acids. In DNA form, the CDR3 reads TGTGCCAGCAGCGGGAGGGCCACAGATACGCAGTATTTT. Amino acid sequence: CASSGRATDTQYF.

V is TRBV6-6 and J is TRBJ1-2; a weak D match, TRBD1 (6 bases). The germline V gene encodes CDR1 MNHNY and CDR2 SVGAGI (reference sequence). The CDR3 is 13 amino acids. V was shortened by 7 bases and J by 3 bases, with 12 bases between the two germline ends. CDR3 bases: TGTGCCAGCACCCGGACAGCCCACTATGGCTACACCTTC. Translation: CASTRTAHYGYTF.

The chain combines TRBV11-2 with TRBJ1-5; D not certain. The CDR3 is made up of 13 amino acids. Germline V gene sequence: CDR1 SGHAT, CDR2 FQNNGV. V shed 1 base and J shed 8 bases, with 9 bases lying between them. The CDR3 spells CASSLGLGEPQHF. The CDR3 region has the DNA TGTGCCAGCAGCTTAGGACTAGGAGAGCCCCAGCATTTT.